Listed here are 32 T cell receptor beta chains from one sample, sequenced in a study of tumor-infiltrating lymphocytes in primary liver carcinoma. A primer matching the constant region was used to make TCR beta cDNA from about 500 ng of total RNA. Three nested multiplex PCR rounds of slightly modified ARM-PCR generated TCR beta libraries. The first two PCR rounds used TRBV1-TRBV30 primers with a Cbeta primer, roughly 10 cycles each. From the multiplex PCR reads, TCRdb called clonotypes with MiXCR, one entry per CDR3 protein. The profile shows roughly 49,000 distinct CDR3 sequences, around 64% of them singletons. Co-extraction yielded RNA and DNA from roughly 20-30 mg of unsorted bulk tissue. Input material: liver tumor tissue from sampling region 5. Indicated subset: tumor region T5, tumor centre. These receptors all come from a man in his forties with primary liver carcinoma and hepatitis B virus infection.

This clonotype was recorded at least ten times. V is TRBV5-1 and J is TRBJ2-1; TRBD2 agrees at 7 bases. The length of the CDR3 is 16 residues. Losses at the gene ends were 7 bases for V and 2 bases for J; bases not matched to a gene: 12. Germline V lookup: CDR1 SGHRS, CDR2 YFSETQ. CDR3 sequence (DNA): TGCGCCAGCGGGGCTGGTGCTAGCGGACCCTACAATGAGCAGTTCTTC. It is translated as CASGAGASGPYNEQFF. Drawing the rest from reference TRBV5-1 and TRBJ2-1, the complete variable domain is KAGVTQTPRYLIKTRGQQVTLSCSPISGHRSVSWYQQTPGQGLQFLFEYFSETQRNKGNFPGRFSGRQFSNSRSEMNVSTLELGDSALYLCASGAGASGPYNEQFFGPGTRLTVL.

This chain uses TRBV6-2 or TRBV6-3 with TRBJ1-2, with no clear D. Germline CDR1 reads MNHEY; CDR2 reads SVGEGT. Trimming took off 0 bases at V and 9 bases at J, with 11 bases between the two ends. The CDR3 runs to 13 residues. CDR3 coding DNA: TGTGCCAGCAGTTACTCTATACGGGTAAGCTACACCTTC. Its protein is CASSYSIRVSYTF.

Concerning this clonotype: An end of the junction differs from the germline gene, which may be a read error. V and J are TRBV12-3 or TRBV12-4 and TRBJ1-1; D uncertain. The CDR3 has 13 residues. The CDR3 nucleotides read TGCGCCATCAGCCCGGACGGGAACACTGAAGCTTTCTTT. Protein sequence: CAISPDGNTEAFF.

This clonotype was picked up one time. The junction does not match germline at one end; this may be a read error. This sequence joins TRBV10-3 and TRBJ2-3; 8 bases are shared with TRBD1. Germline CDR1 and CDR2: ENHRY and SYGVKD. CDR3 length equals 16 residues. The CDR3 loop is CAISEVRTGSSDTQYF. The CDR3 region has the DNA TGTGCTATCAGTGAGGTTAGGACAGGGAGCTCAGATACGCAGTATTTT.

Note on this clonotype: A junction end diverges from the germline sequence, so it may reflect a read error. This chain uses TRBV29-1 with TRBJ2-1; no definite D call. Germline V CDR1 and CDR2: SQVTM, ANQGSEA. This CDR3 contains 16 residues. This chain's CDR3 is CGVEWGRIRSYNEQFF. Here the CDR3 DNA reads TGCGGCGTTGAATGGGGTAGGATTAGATCTTACAATGAGCAGTTCTTC.

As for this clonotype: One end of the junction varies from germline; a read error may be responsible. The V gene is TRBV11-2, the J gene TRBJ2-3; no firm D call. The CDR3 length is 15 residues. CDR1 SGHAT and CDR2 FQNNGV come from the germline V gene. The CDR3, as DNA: TGTGTCAGCAGCCACACTTGCGGCCTCGAGGATACGCAGTATTTT. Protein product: CVSSHTCGLEDTQYF.

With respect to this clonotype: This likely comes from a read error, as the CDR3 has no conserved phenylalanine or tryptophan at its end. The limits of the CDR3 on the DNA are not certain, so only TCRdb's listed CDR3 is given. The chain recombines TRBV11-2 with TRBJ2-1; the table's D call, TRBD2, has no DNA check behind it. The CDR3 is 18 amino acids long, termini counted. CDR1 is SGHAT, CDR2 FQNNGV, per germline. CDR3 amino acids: CASSRTEGRLVRPNEQSL.

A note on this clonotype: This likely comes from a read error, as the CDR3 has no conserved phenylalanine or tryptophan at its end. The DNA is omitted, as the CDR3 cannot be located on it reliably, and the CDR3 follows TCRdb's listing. The CDR3 region is CASSVLAGSYNEQSY. This chain uses TRBV6-5 with TRBJ2-1; no check of the table's D call, TRBD2, against the DNA was made. With termini counted, the CDR3 has 15 amino acids. CDR1 and CDR2 (germline): MNHEY, SVGAGI.

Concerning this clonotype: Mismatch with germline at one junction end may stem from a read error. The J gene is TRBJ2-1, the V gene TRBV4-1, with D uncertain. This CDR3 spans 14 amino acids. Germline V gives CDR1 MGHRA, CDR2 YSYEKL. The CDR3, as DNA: TGTGCCAGCAGCCAAGTAGTAACCTACAATGAGCAGTCCTTC. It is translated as CASSQVVTYNEQSF.

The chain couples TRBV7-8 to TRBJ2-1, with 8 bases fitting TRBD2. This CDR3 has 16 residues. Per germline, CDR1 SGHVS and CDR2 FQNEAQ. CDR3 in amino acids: CAGSDPQREIRNEQFF. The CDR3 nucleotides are TGTGCTGGCAGCGACCCGCAGCGGGAGATTAGGAATGAGCAGTTCTTC.

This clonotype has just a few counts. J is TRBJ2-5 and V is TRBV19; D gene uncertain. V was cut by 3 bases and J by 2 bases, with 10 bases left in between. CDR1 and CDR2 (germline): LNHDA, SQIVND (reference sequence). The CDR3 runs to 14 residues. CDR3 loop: CASSIPGRQETQYF. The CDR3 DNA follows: TGTGCCAGTAGTATCCCGGGTCGACAAGAGACCCAGTACTTC.

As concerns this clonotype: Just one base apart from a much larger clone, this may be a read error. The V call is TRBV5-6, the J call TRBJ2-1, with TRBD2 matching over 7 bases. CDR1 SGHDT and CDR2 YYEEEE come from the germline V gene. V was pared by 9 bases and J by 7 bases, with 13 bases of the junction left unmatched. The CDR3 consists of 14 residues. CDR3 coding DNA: TGTGCCAACACCTGGGGGAGGGCCCAGAATGAGCAGTTCTTC. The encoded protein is CANTWGRAQNEQFF.

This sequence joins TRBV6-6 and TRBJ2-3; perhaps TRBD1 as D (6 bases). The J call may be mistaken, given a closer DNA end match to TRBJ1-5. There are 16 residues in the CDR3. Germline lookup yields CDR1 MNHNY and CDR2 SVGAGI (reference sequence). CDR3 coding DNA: TGTGCCAGCAGTTGGGGGCCGGCAGGGAGGGGAGATACACAGCATTTT. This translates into CASSWGPAGRGDTQHF.

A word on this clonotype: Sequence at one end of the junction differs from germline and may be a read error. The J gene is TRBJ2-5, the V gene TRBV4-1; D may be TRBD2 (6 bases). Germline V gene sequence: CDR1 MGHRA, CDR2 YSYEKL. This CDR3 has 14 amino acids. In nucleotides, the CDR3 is TGCGCCGGCAGCCAACTGGGACTGGCAGGTACCCAGTACTTT. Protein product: CAGSQLGLAGTQYF.

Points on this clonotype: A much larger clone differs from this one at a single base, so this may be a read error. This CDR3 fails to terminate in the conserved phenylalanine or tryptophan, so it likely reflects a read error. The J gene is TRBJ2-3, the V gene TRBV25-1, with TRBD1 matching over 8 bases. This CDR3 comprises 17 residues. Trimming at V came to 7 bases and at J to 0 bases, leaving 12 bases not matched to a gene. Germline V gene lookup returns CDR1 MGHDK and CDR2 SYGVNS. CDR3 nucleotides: TGTGCCAGCACCCAACCGCGGGACAGGCTTAGCACAGATACGCAGTATATT. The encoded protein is CASTQPRDRLSTDTQYI.

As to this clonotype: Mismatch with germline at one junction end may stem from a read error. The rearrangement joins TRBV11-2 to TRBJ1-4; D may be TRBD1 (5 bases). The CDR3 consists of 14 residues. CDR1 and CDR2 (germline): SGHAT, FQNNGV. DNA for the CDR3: TGTGCCAGTAGCTTAGTGGTTGGGGACGAAAAACTGTTCTTT. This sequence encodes CASSLVVGDEKLFF.

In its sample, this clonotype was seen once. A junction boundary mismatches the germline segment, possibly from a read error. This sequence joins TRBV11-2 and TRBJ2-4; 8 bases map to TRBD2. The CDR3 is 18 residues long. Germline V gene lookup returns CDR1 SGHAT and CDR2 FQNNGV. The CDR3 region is CANSLGKLAELAKNTQYF. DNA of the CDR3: TGTGCCAACAGCTTAGGAAAACTAGCGGAGCTAGCCAAAAACACTCAGTACTTC.

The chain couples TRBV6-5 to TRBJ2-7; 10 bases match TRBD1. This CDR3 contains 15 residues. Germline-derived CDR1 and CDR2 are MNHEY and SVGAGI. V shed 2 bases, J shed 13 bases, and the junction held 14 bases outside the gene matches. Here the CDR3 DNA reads TGTGCCAGCAGTTACGCCTCAGACGGGACAGGGGAGCGATACTTC. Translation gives CASSYASDGTGERYF.

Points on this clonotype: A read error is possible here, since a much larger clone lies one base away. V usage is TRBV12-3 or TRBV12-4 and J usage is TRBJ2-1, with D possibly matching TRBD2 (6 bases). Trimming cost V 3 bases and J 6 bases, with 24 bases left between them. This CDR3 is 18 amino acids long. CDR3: CASSFLATSGSPCNEQFF. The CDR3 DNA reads TGTGCCAGCAGTTTTCTTGCTACCTCCGGGAGTCCCTGCAATGAGCAGTTCTTC.

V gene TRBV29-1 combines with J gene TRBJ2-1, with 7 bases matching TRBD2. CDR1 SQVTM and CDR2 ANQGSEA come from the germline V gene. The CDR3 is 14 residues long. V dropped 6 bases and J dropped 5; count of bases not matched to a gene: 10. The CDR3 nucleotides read TGCAGCGTGGCCGTGGGGGGGTATGACAATGAGCAGTTCTTC. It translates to CSVAVGGYDNEQFF.

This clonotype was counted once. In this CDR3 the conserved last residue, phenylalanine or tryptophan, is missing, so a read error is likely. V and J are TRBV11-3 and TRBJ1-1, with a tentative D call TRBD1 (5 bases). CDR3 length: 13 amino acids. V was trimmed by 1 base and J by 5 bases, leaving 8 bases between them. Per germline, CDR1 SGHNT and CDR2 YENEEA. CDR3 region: CASSLAGKTEAFS. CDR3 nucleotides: TGTGCCAGCAGCTTAGCAGGGAAGACTGAAGCTTTCTCT.

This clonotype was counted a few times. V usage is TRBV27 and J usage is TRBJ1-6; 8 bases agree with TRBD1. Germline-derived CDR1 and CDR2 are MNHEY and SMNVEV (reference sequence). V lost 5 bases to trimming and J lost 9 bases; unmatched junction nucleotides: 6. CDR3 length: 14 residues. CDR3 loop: CASSSRDRTSPLHF. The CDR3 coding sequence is TGTGCCAGCAGTAGCCGGGACAGGACTTCACCCCTCCACTTT.

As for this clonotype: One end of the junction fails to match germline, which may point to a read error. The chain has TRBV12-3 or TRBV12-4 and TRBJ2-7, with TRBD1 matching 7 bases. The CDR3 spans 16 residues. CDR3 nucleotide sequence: TGTGACAGCAGTTCCACAGGGGCCTCAGGTAACTACGAGCAGTACTTC. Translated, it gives CDSSSTGASGNYEQYF.

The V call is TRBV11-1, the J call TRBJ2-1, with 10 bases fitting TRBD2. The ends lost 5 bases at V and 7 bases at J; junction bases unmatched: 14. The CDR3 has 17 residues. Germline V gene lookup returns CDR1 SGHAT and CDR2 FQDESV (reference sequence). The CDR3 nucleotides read TGTGCCAGCAGCCTGGGTCTAGCGGGAGAGGTTGAGAATGAGCAGTTCTTC. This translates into CASSLGLAGEVENEQFF.

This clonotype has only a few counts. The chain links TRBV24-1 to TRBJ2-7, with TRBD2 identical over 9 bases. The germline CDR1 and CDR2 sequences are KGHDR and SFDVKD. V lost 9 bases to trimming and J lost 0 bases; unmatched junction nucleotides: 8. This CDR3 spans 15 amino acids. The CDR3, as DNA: TGTGCCACCCTCCGGAGTAGCGGGGGCTCCTACGAGCAGTACTTC. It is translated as CATLRSSGGSYEQYF.

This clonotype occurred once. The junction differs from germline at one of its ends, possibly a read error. CDR3 amino acids: CAICEDSQPQHF. In DNA, the CDR3 is TGTGCCATCTGTGAAGACAGTCAGCCCCAGCATTTT. The V and J genes are TRBV10-3 and TRBJ1-5; D might be TRBD1 (5 bases). The V gene's germline CDR1 is ENHRY and CDR2 SYGVKD. The CDR3 runs 12 residues.

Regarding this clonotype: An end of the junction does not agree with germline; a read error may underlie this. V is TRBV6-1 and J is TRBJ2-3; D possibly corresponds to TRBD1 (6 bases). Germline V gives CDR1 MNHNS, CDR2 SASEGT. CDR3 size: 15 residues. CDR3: CARSDRQEATHTQYF. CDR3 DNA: TGTGCCAGGAGCGACCGACAGGAAGCCACACATACGCAGTATTTT.

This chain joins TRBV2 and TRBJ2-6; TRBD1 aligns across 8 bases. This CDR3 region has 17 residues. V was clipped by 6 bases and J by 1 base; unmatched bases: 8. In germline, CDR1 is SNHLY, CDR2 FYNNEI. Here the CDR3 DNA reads TGTGCCAGCAGCGAGACAGGGGTAAGGTCTGGGGCCAACGTCCTGACTTTC. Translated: CASSETGVRSGANVLTF.

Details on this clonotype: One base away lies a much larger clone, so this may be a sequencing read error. CDR3 protein: CASSGYNEQFF. In nucleotides, the CDR3 is TGTGCCAGCTCCGGCTACAATGAGCAGTTCTTC. The chain uses TRBV7-9 and TRBJ2-1; no clear D. Deletions cut 8 bases from V and 3 bases from J, with 5 bases between. The CDR3 loop spans 11 amino acids. Germline CDR1 is SEHNR and CDR2 is FQNEAQ (reference sequence).

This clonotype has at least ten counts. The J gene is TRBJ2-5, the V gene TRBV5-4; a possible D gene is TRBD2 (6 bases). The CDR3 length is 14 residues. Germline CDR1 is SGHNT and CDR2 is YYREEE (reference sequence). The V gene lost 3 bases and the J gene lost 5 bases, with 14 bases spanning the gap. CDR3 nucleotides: TGTGCCAGCAGCTCGCTAGCGAAGGAGGAGACCCAGTACTTC. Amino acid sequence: CASSSLAKEETQYF.

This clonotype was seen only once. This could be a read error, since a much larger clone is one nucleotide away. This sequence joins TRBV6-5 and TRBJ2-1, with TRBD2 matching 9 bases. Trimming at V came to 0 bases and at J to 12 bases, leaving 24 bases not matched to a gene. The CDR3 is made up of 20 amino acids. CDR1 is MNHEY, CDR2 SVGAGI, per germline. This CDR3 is CASSYSIVHLAGRRYDGQFF. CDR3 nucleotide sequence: TGTGCCAGCAGTTACTCGATAGTACACCTAGCGGGACGAAGGTATGATGGGCAGTTCTTC.

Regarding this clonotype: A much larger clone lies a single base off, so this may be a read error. CDR3 protein: CVSSDDSYEQYF. The CDR3 DNA reads as TGTGTCAGCAGTGACGACAGCTACGAGCAGTACTTC. The V gene is TRBV2, the J gene TRBJ2-7; TRBD1 might be the D (5 bases). There are 12 residues in the CDR3. The germline gives CDR1 SNHLY, CDR2 FYNNEI.